The clone carrying this T cell receptor (beta chain) was observed at least ten times. This specimen belongs to a study of patients and donors after allogeneic stem cell transplantation. The CDR3 is 19 residues long. After removal of 5 bases from V and 4 bases from J, the junction contained 18 bases not matched to a gene. The germline V gene encodes CDR1 PRHDT and CDR2 FYEKMQ (reference sequence). TCRdb reprocessed the RT-PCR reads with MiXCR, giving one entry per CDR3 protein. The sample lists about a million distinct CDR3 sequences; more than 15% were seen once. The V gene is TRBV13, the J gene TRBJ2-2; 8 nucleotides agree with TRBD1. This clonotype was sampled from a human donor who was either an allogeneic HSCT recipient or a stem cell or donor lymphocyte infusion donor (not recorded which). It is not recorded whose cells these are; they may come from a transplant donor. The source material was blood, either unsorted or a sorted T cell fraction (not recorded which). CDR3 amino acids: CASSPGAGGAIGITGELFF. CDR3 sequence (DNA): TGTGCCAGCAGCCCAGGGGCAGGGGGCGCCATCGGTATCACCGGGGAGCTGTTTTTT.